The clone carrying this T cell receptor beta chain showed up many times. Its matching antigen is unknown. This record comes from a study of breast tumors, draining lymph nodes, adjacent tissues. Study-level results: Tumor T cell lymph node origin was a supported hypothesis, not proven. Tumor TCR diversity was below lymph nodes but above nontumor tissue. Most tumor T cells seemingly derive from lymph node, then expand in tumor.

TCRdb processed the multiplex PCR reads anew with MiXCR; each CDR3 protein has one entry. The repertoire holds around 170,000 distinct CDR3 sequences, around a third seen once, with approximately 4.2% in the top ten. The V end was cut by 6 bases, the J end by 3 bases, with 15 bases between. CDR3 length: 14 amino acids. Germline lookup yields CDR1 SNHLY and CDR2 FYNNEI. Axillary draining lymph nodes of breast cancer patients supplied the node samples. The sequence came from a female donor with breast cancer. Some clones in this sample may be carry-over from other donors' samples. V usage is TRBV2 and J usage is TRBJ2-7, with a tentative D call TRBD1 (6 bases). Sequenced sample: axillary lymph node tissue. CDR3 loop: CASRTGQTNYEQYF. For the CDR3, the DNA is TGTGCCAGCAGAACCGGACAGACCAACTACGAGCAGTACTTC.